These T cell receptor beta chains were read from a single sample in a study of STAT3 mutations in large granular lymphocyte leukemia. Libraries were prepared by immunoSEQ multiplex PCR; TCRdb keeps only in-frame clonotypes and omits some of them. The sample has almost 25,000 clones, 94% seen once. Input material: peripheral blood mononuclear cells. The receptors derive from a middle-aged man with T-cell large granular lymphocyte leukemia. Some clones in this sample may be carry-over from other donors' samples. The CDR3 runs from the conserved cysteine through the conserved F or W. D genes are given only for firm matches. Size is omitted from some rows. Given values are once, few, many or a class for expanded clones.

D gene | clone size | J gene | V gene | CDR3 protein | CDR3 DNA
. | . | TRBJ2-5 | TRBV5-5 | CASSSFGTTQETQYF | TGTGCCAGCAGCTCTTTCGGGACAACTCAAGAGACCCAGTACTTC
. | . | TRBJ1-5 | TRBV5-1 | CASSLPPAPVEAQHF | TGCGCCAGCAGCTTACCGCCGGCCCCAGTGGAGGCCCAGCATTTT
TRBD2 | . | TRBJ2-1 | TRBV7-2 | CASSYLGLAGRYNEQFF | TGTGCCAGCAGCTACCTTGGACTAGCGGGGAGATACAATGAGCAGTTCTTC
. | . | TRBJ2-3 | TRBV30 | CAWSVGGGVDTQYF | TGTGCCTGGAGTGTTGGGGGTGGAGTCGATACGCAGTATTTT
. | . | TRBJ2-2 | TRBV6-5 | CASSYFLGVGDGELFF | TGTGCCAGCAGTTACTTTCTGGGAGTGGGTGACGGGGAGCTGTTTTTT
. | . | TRBJ1-2 | TRBV5-1 | CASRDGSSNYGYTF | TGCGCCAGCCGCGACGGATCTTCTAACTATGGCTACACCTTC
TRBD2 | . | TRBJ2-5 | TRBV4-1 | CASSQEFRRGGGGETQYF | TGCGCCAGCAGCCAAGAATTTAGGCGGGGGGGCGGGGGAGAGACCCAGTACTTC
TRBD1 | . | TRBJ1-5 | TRBV5-1 | CASSTGDGNQPQHF | TGCGCCAGCAGCACAGGGGATGGCAATCAGCCCCAGCATTTT
. | . | TRBJ2-7 | TRBV5-6 | CASSLLLAEQYF | TGTGCCAGCAGCCTTCTGTTGGCCGAGCAGTACTTC
. | . | TRBJ1-5 | TRBV23-1 | CASIRGGRRGQPQHF | TGCGCCAGCATTAGGGGGGGGCGCAGGGGTCAGCCCCAGCATTTT
. | once | TRBJ1-1 | TRBV13 | CASSPPWGENTEAFF | TGTGCCAGCAGCCCCCCATGGGGTGAGAACACTGAAGCTTTCTTT
TRBD1 | . | TRBJ2-5 | TRBV5-1 | CASSLGQGLRQETQYF | TGCGCCAGCAGCCTAGGACAGGGGCTGCGGCAAGAGACCCAGTACTTC
. | . | TRBJ1-1 | TRBV5-1 | CANSFGGAITEAFF | TGCGCCAACAGCTTTGGGGGGGCTATCACTGAAGCTTTCTTT
. | few | TRBJ1-6 | TRBV9 | CASRQGLGNSPLHF | TGTGCCAGCAGACAAGGGCTGGGGAATTCACCCCTCCACTTT
TRBD2 | once | TRBJ2-3 | TRBV5-1 | CASSSGLAGGQDTQYF | TGCGCCAGCAGCTCGGGACTAGCGGGGGGGCAGGATACGCAGTATTTT
. | . | TRBJ2-7 | TRBV20-1 | CSASVLSEQYF | TGCAGTGCATCGGTCCTAAGCGAGCAGTACTTC
. | once | TRBJ1-5 | TRBV12-5 | CASGLARRDSNQPQHF | TGTGCTAGTGGTTTGGCCAGGCGGGACAGCAATCAGCCCCAGCATTTT
. | . | TRBJ1-4 | TRBV7-6 | CASSPLGRGEKLFF | TGTGCCAGCAGCCCGTTGGGTCGGGGTGAAAAACTGTTTTTT
. | . | TRBJ1-3 | TRBV28 | CASSPANLRGNTIYF | TGTGCCAGCAGTCCCGCCAACTTGAGGGGAAACACCATATATTTT
. | . | TRBJ1-2 | TRBV7-9 | CASSLAGGGYGYTF | TGTGCCAGCAGCCTCGCCGGGGGCGGCTATGGCTACACCTTC
. | . | TRBJ1-6 | TRBV30 | CAWSVNGSPLHF | TGTGCCTGGAGTGTAAACGGTTCACCCCTCCACTTT
TRBD1 | . | TRBJ1-4 | TRBV9 | CASSAGQGRTNEKLFF | TGTGCCAGCAGCGCGGGACAGGGGCGAACTAATGAAAAACTGTTTTTT
. | . | TRBJ1-1 | TRBV7-9 | CASSLRQNTEAFF | TGTGCCAGCAGCTTACGGCAGAACACTGAAGCTTTCTTT
. | . | TRBJ1-2 | TRBV2 | CASRRGGNYGYTF | TGTGCCAGCCGGAGGGGAGGGAACTATGGCTACACCTTC
. | . | TRBJ2-7 | TRBV7-7 | CASSPDTTYEQYF | TGTGCCAGCAGTCCGGACACAACCTACGAGCAGTACTTC
TRBD1 | . | TRBJ1-2 | TRBV27 | CASSSTGAYGYTF | TGTGCCAGCAGTTCGACAGGGGCCTATGGCTACACCTTC
. | . | TRBJ2-5 | TRBV5-1 | CASSRGTQTLETQYF | TGCGCCAGCAGCCGTGGGACTCAAACCCTAGAGACCCAGTACTTC
. | . | TRBJ1-6 | TRBV7-2 | CASSLPQLNSPLHF | TGTGCCAGCAGCTTACCCCAGCTTAATTCACCCCTCCACTTT
. | . | TRBJ2-7 | TRBV11-2 | CASSLARGMRGSYEQYF | TGTGCCAGCAGCTTAGCCCGAGGTATGAGAGGCTCCTACGAGCAGTACTTC
. | . | TRBJ2-3 | TRBV7-2 | CASRGNGEDTQYF | TGTGCCAGCAGGGGGAACGGAGAAGATACGCAGTATTTT
. | few | TRBJ2-7 | TRBV6-5 | CASSYSPKGTNEQYF | TGTGCCAGCAGTTACTCCCCGAAAGGAACCAACGAGCAGTACTTC
. | . | TRBJ2-7 | TRBV25-1 | CASSAPGQTYEQYF | TGTGCCAGCAGCGCCCCGGGACAAACCTACGAGCAGTACTTC
. | . | TRBJ1-5 | TRBV5-1 | CASSLGASNSNQPQHF | TGCGCCAGCAGCTTGGGGGCGAGTAATAGCAATCAGCCCCAGCATTTT
. | . | TRBJ2-7 | TRBV7-9 | CASSLVGGRSYEQYF | TGTGCCAGCAGCTTAGTGGGGGGGCGAAGCTACGAGCAGTACTTC
. | . | TRBJ1-5 | TRBV7-9 | CASSLQTANQPQHF | TGTGCCAGCAGCTTACAGACAGCTAATCAGCCCCAGCATTTT
. | . | TRBJ1-5 | TRBV6-6 | CASRLSSGSNQPQHF | TGTGCCAGCAGGCTCTCCTCTGGCAGCAATCAGCCCCAGCATTTT
. | . | TRBJ2-3 | TRBV14 | CASSQGFPDTQYF | TGTGCCAGCAGCCAAGGATTTCCAGATACGCAGTATTTT
TRBD2 | . | TRBJ2-1 | TRBV5-6 | CASSFSGGSYNEQFF | TGTGCCAGCAGCTTTAGCGGGGGGTCCTACAATGAGCAGTTCTTC
. | . | TRBJ1-1 | TRBV7-9 | CASSLGVSTEAFF | TGTGCCAGCAGCTTAGGTGTCAGCACTGAAGCTTTCTTT